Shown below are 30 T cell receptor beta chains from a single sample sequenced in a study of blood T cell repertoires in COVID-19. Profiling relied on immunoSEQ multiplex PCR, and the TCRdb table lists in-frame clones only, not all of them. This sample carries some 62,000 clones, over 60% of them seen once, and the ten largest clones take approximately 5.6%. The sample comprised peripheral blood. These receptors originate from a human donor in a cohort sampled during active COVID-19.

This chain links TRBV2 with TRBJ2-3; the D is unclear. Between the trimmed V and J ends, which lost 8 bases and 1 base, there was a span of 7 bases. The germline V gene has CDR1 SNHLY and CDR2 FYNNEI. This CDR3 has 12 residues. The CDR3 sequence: CASAGGTDTQYF. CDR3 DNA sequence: TGTGCCAGCGCTGGAGGCACAGATACGCAGTATTTT.

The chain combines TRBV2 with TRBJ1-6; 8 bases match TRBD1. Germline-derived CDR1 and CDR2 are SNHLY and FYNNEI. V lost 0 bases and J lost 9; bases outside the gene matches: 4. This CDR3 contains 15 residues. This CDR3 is CASSEAPGGSSPLHF. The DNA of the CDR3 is TGTGCCAGCAGTGAAGCTCCAGGGGGCAGTTCACCCCTCCACTTT.

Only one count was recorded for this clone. CDR3 protein: CASGIMSTGELFF. The DNA of the CDR3 is TGTGCTAGTGGTATTATGAGCACCGGGGAGCTGTTTTTT. The chain carries TRBV12-5 and TRBJ2-2; D call uncertain. Germline V CDR1 and CDR2: LGHNT, FRNRAP. This CDR3 has 13 amino acids. Trimming cost V 5 bases and J 4 bases, with 8 bases left between them.

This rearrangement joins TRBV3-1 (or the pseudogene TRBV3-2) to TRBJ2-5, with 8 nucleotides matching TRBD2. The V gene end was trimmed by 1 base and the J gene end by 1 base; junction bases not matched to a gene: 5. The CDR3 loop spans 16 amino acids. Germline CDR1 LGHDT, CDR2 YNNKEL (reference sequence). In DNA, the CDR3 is TGTGCCAGCAGCCAAGGCCCGGGGGGGGGCCAAGAGACCCAGTACTTC. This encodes CASSQGPGGGQETQYF.

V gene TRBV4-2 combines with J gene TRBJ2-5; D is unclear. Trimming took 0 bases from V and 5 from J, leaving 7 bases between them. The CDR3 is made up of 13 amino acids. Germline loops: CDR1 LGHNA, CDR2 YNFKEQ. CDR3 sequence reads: CASSQDVSETQYF. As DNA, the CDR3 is TGTGCCAGCAGCCAAGACGTTTCGGAGACCCAGTACTTC.

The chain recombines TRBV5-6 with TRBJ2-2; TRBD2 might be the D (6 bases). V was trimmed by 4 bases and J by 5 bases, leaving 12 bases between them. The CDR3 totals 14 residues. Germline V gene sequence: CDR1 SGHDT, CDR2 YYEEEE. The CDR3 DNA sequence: TGTGCCAGCAGCGTGAGGGCGGGGACCGGGGAGCTGTTTTTT. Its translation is CASSVRAGTGELFF.

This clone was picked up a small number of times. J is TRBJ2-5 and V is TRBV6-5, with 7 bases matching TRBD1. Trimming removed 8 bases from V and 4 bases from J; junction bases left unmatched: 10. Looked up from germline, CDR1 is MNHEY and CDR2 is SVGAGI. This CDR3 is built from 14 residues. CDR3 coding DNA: TGTGCCAGCGGAACCTGGGGACAGTCAGAGACCCAGTACTTC. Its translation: CASGTWGQSETQYF.

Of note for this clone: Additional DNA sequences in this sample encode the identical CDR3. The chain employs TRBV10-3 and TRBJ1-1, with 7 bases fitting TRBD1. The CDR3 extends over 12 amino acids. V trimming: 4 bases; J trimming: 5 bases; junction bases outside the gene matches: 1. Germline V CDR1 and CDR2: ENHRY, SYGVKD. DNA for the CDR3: TGTGCCATCAGTGCAGGGGGGACTGAAGCTTTCTTT. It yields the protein CAISAGGTEAFF.

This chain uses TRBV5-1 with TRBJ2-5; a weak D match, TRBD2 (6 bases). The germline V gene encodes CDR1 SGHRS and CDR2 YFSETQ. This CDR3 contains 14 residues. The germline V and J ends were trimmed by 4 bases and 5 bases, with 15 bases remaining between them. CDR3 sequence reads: CASSAGLAWETQYF. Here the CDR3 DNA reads TGCGCCAGCAGCGCGGGGCTAGCTTGGGAGACCCAGTACTTC.

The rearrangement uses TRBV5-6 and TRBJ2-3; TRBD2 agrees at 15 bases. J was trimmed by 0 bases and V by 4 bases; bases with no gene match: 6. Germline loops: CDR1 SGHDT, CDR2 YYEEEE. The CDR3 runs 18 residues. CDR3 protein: CASSQGTSGGTSTDTQYF. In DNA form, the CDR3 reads TGTGCCAGCAGCCAAGGGACTAGCGGGGGGACCAGCACAGATACGCAGTATTTT.

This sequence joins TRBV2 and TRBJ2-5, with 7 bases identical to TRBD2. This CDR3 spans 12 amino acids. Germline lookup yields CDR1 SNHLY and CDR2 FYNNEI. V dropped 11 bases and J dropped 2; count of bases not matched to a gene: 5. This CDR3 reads CAWGEGQETQYF. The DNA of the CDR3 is TGTGCCTGGGGGGAGGGTCAAGAGACCCAGTACTTC.

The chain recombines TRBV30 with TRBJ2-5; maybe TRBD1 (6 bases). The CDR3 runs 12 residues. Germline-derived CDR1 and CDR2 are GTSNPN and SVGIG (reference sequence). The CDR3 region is CAVDSFVETQYF. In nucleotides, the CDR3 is TGTGCAGTGGACAGTTTTGTGGAGACCCAGTACTTC.

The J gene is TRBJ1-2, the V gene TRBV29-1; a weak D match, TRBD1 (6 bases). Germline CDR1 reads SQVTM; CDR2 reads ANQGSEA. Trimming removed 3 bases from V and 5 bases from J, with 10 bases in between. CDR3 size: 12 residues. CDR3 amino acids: CSVDLTGYGYTF. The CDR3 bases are TGCAGCGTTGATCTGACAGGATATGGCTACACCTTC.

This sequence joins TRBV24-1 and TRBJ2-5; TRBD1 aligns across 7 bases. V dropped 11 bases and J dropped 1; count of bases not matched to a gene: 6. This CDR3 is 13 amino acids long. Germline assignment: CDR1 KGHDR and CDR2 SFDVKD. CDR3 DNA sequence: TGTGCCATCAAAGGGACAGTCCAAGAGACCCAGTACTTC. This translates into CAIKGTVQETQYF.

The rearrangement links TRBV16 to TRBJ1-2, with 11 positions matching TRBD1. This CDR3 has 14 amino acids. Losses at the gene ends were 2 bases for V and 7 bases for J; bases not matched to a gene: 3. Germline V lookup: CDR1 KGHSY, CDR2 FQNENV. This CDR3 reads CASSQLGQGVGYTF. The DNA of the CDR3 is TGTGCCAGCAGCCAACTGGGACAGGGGGTTGGCTACACCTTC.

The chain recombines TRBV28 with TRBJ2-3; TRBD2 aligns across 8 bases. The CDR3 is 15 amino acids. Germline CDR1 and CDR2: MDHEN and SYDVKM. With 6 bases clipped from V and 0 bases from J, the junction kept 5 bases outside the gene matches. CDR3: CASSYTSGSTDTQYF. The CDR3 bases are TGTGCCAGCAGCTATACTAGCGGTAGCACAGATACGCAGTATTTT.

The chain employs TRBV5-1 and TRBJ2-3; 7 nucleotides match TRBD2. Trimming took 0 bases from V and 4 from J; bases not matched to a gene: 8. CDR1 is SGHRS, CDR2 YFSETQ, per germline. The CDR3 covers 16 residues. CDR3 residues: CASSLGARGNADTQYF. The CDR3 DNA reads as TGCGCCAGCAGCTTGGGCGCGCGGGGGAATGCAGATACGCAGTATTTT.

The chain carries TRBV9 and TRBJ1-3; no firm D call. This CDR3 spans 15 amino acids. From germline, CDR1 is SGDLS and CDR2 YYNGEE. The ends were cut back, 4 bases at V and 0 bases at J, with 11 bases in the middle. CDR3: CASSSTPLSGNTIYF. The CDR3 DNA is TGTGCCAGCAGCTCGACTCCCCTCTCTGGAAACACCATATATTTT.

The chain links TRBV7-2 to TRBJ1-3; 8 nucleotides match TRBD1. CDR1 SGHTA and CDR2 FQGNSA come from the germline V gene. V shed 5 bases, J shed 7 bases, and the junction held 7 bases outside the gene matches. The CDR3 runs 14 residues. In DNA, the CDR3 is TGTGCCAGCAGCCCATGGACAGGGTCGAACACCATATATTTT. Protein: CASSPWTGSNTIYF.

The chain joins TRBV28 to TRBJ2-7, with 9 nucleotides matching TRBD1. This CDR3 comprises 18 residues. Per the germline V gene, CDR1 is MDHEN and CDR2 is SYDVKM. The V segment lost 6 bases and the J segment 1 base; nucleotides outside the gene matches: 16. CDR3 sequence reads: CASSPWTGASKQSYEQYF. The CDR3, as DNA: TGTGCCAGCAGCCCATGGACAGGGGCATCAAAACAATCCTACGAGCAGTACTTC.

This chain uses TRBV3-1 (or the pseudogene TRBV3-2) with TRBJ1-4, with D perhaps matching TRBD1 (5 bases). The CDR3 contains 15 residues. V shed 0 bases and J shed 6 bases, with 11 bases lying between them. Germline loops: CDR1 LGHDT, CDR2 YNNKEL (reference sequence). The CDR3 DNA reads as TGTGCCAGCAGCCAAGATGGTACAGGTCATGAAAAACTGTTTTTT. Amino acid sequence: CASSQDGTGHEKLFF.

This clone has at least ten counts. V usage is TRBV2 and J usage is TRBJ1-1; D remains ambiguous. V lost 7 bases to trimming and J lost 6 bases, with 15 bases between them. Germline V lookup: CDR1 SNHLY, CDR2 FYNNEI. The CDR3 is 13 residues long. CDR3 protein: CASKPIGVAEAFF. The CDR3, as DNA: TGTGCCAGCAAGCCAATCGGGGTCGCTGAAGCTTTCTTT.

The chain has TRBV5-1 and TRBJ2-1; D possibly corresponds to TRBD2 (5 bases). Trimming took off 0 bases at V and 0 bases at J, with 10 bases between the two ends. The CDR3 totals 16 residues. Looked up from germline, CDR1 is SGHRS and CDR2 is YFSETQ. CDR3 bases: TGCGCCAGCAGCTTGGCCGTGGGGAGCTCCTACAATGAGCAGTTCTTC. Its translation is CASSLAVGSSYNEQFF.

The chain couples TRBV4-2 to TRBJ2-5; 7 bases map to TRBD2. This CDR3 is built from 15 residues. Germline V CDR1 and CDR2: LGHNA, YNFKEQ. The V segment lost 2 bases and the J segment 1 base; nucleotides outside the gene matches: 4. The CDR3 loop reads CASSQLGGSQETQYF. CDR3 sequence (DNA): TGTGCCAGCAGCCAACTCGGGGGGTCCCAAGAGACCCAGTACTTC.

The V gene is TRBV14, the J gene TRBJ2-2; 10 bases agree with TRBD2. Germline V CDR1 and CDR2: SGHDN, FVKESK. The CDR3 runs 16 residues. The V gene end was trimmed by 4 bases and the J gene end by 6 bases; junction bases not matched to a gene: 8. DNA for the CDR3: TGTGCCAGCAGCCGAATAGCGGGGGGAATTGCCGGGGAGCTGTTTTTT. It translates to CASSRIAGGIAGELFF.

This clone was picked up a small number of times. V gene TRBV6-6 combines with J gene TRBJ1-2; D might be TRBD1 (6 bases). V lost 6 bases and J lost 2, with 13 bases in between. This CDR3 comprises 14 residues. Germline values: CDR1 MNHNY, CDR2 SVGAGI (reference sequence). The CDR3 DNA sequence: TGTGCCAGCAGGGGACGACAGGCAAACTATGGCTACACCTTC. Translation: CASRGRQANYGYTF.

CDR3 sequence: CASSLGTSAHNEQFF. DNA for the CDR3: TGCGCCAGCAGCTTGGGGACTAGCGCTCACAATGAGCAGTTCTTC. The rearrangement joins TRBV5-1 to TRBJ2-1; 9 nucleotides match TRBD2. The CDR3 length is 15 residues. CDR1 is SGHRS and CDR2 is YFSETQ in the germline V gene. J was trimmed by 5 bases and V by 0 bases; bases with no gene match: 3.

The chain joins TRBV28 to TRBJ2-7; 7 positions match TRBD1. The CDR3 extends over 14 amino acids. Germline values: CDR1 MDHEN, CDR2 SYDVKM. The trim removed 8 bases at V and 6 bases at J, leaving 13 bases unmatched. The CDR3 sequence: CASGETGFYGEQYF. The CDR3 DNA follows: TGTGCCAGCGGAGAGACAGGGTTTTACGGCGAGCAGTACTTC.

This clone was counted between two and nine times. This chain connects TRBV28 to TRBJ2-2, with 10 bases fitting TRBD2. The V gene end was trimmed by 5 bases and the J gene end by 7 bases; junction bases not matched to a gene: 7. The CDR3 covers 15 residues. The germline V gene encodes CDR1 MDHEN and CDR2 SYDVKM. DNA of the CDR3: TGTGCCAGCAGTCCGCTAGCGGGGGTGAACGGGGAGCTGTTTTTT. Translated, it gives CASSPLAGVNGELFF.

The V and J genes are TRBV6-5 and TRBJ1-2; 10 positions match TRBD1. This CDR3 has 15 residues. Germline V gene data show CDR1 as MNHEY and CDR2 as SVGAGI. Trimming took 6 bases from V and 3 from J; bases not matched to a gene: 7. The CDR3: CASSRRDRGHYGYTF. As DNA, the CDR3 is TGTGCCAGCAGCCGCCGGGACAGGGGACACTATGGCTACACCTTC.